This TCR beta chain was captured in a study of PD-1 blockade in classical Hodgkin lymphoma. As for the study in general: Patients received nivolumab 3 mg/kg intravenously every 2 weeks.

Here immunoSEQ multiplex PCR was the method, and the copy in TCRdb shows in-frame clones only, minus some. The sample has 30,000 or so clones, 85% seen once. V trimming: 6 bases; J trimming: 1 base; junction bases outside the gene matches: 5. Germline V gene lookup returns CDR1 LNHDA and CDR2 SQIVND (reference sequence). This CDR3 contains 14 residues. Notes on the study in general: Prior to therapy, complete responders displayed diversity much like that of newly diagnosed patients. The CD4+ diversity rise by C4D1 was clearest in complete responders. Newly diagnosed patients had baseline TCR diversity that was reportedly lower than that of healthy donors.

For this clone: Antigen specificity is unknown.

Patients all relapsed after autologous stem cell transplantation, and there was variation in brentuximab vedotin exposure. By magnetic negative selection, CD4+ T cells were purified from thawed PBMCs. The specimen was CD4+ T cells from blood, collected at baseline. The clonotype comes from a human donor with classical Hodgkin lymphoma. The chain recombines TRBV19 with TRBJ1-2, with TRBD1 matching over 7 bases. The CDR3 coding sequence is TGTGCCAGTAGGACAGGGTCCAATAACTATGGCTACACCTTC. Its protein product is CASRTGSNNYGYTF. Looking up the rest from reference TRBV19 and TRBJ1-2 gives the full variable domain: DGGITQSPKYLFRKEGQNVTLSCEQNLNHDAMYWYRQDPGQGLRLIYYSQIVNDFQKGDIAEGYSVSREKKESFPLTVTSAQKNPTAFYLCASRTGSNNYGYTFGSGTRLTVV.